This passage covers 19 T cell receptor beta chains from one sample sequenced in a study of T cell changes during pregnancy in multiple sclerosis. Profiling relied on immunoSEQ multiplex PCR, and the TCRdb table lists in-frame clones only, not all of them. The sample yields approximately 31,000 clones, about nine tenths seen once. The sample was CD8+ T cells from peripheral blood mononuclear cells, taken in the second trimester of pregnancy. These receptors were collected from a female donor with multiple sclerosis, enrolled in a pregnancy study.

This chain connects TRBV5-4 to TRBJ2-2; 7 bases align to TRBD2. The CDR3 is 16 amino acids. With 4 bases clipped from V and 3 bases from J, the junction kept 9 bases outside the gene matches. From germline, CDR1 is SGHNT and CDR2 YYREEE (reference sequence). CDR3 region: CASSTPGSGYTGELFF. CDR3 nucleotides: TGTGCCAGCAGCACCCCGGGTAGCGGGTACACCGGGGAGCTGTTTTTT.

V usage is TRBV19 and J usage is TRBJ2-7; perhaps TRBD2 as D (6 bases). In germline, CDR1 is LNHDA, CDR2 SQIVND (reference sequence). The V gene lost 5 bases and the J gene lost 4 bases, with 12 bases spanning the gap. CDR3 length: 13 residues. The CDR3 sequence is CASSSGLSYEQYF. Written as DNA, the CDR3 is TGTGCCAGTAGTTCGGGACTCTCATACGAGCAGTACTTC.

The table lists this clone with a count of one. CDR3 bases: TGTGCCAGCAGGCAGGGGGCCAGAGGAGATACGCAGTATTTT. This encodes CASRQGARGDTQYF. V is TRBV2 and J is TRBJ2-3; 8 bases line up with TRBD1. Losses at the gene ends were 6 bases for V and 5 bases for J; bases not matched to a gene: 7. The CDR3 has 14 residues. Per the germline V gene, CDR1 is SNHLY and CDR2 is FYNNEI.

The J gene is TRBJ1-2, the V gene TRBV7-9; D not certain. The CDR3 contains 14 residues. Germline V lookup: CDR1 SEHNR, CDR2 FQNEAQ (reference sequence). The V gene lost 2 bases and the J gene lost 4 bases, with 11 bases spanning the gap. In DNA, the CDR3 is TGTGCCAGCAGCTTACCCCGGTTTCTCTATGGCTACACCTTC. This sequence encodes CASSLPRFLYGYTF.

As regards this clone: Likely a read error: the CDR3 ends without its conserved phenylalanine or tryptophan. The DNA is left out, because the CDR3 cannot be placed on it with certainty; the CDR3 is given as TCRdb lists it. The chain links TRBV4-1 to TRBJ2-6; the tabulated D call, TRBD2, remains unverified against the DNA. Germline V gives CDR1 MGHRA, CDR2 YSYEKL. The length of the CDR3 is 12 amino acids, counting both ends. The CDR3 spells CASSQDEATLFL.

This chain links TRBV11-2 with TRBJ1-1; 10 positions match TRBD1. CDR1 SGHAT and CDR2 FQNNGV come from the germline V gene. This CDR3 region has 17 residues. V trimming: 5 bases; J trimming: 4 bases; junction bases outside the gene matches: 13. CDR3 region: CASSPRRGTGESTEAFF. DNA for the CDR3: TGTGCCAGCAGCCCCCGAAGGGGGACAGGGGAGTCCACTGAAGCTTTCTTT.

The V gene is TRBV29-1, the J gene TRBJ2-3; D uncertain. Per germline, CDR1 SQVTM and CDR2 ANQGSEA. The CDR3 covers 11 residues. V was trimmed by 7 bases and J by 2 bases, leaving 7 bases between them. The CDR3 here is CSARYTDTQYF. The CDR3 nucleotides are TGCAGCGCCAGGTACACAGATACGCAGTATTTT.

V and J are TRBV5-1 and TRBJ2-1; TRBD2 aligns across 10 bases. The germline gives CDR1 SGHRS, CDR2 YFSETQ. J was trimmed by 5 bases and V by 0 bases; bases with no gene match: 2. This CDR3 has 15 amino acids. The chain's CDR3 is CASSLGTSGDNEQFF. Written as DNA, the CDR3 is TGCGCCAGCAGCTTGGGGACTAGCGGAGACAATGAGCAGTTCTTC.

The chain links TRBV5-1 to TRBJ2-5; 12 nucleotides line up with TRBD2. J was trimmed by 6 bases and V by 4 bases; bases with no gene match: 10. This CDR3 has 16 amino acids. From germline, CDR1 is SGHRS and CDR2 YFSETQ. This CDR3 reads CASSARLAGDLQTQYF. The DNA of the CDR3 is TGCGCCAGCAGCGCCAGACTAGCGGGAGACTTGCAGACCCAGTACTTC.

The gene calls are TRBV4-1 and TRBJ2-3; TRBD2 matches 13 bases. Germline V gives CDR1 MGHRA, CDR2 YSYEKL. The CDR3 length is 21 residues. J gave up 2 bases and V 5 bases, and 19 bases lay outside the gene matches. The CDR3 DNA reads TGCGCCAGCAGCTCACTCGGACTAGCGGGAGCCCCCCTAGCCACCACAGATACGCAGTATTTT. Translating gives CASSSLGLAGAPLATTDTQYF.

V is TRBV29-1 and J is TRBJ2-7; 7 bases are a match to TRBD2. The CDR3 runs 12 residues. The J segment lost 1 base and the V segment lost 4 bases, leaving 1 base of the junction unmatched. The germline V gene has CDR1 SQVTM and CDR2 ANQGSEA. CDR3 nucleotide sequence: TGCAGCGTTGTCGGGGGGTCCTACGAGCAGTACTTC. Translating it yields CSVVGGSYEQYF.

The chain is built from TRBV9 and TRBJ2-7; D uncertain. Trimming stripped 4 bases from V and 0 bases from J, with 17 bases between. Germline loops: CDR1 SGDLS, CDR2 YYNGEE. The CDR3 spans 16 residues. DNA for the CDR3: TGTGCCAGCAGCCCCCGCGGCCCCGCACTCTCCTACGAGCAGTACTTC. Translation gives CASSPRGPALSYEQYF.

The rearrangement joins TRBV4-1 to TRBJ2-7; weak D call: TRBD1 (5 bases). This CDR3 contains 19 residues. V was cut by 0 bases and J by 3 bases, with 24 bases left in between. Looked up from germline, CDR1 is MGHRA and CDR2 is YSYEKL. CDR3 protein: CASSQDDLGQGRVSYEQYF. The CDR3 nucleotides read TGCGCCAGCAGCCAAGATGATTTGGGCCAGGGAAGGGTGAGCTACGAGCAGTACTTC.

J is TRBJ2-5 and V is TRBV30; TRBD1 might be the D (5 bases). V shed 5 bases and J shed 3 bases, with 31 bases lying between them. The germline CDR1 and CDR2 sequences are GTSNPN and SVGIG (reference sequence). CDR3 length equals 19 residues. The CDR3 bases are TGTGCCTGGTCGGCCCTTAGGGGCCGCCTCAATAAGATTAAAGAGACCCAGTACTTC. It specifies CAWSALRGRLNKIKETQYF.

The sample holds a few counts of this clone. The chain combines TRBV27 with TRBJ2-7; 8 bases map to TRBD2. Trimming cost V 5 bases and J 7 bases; bases outside gene matches: 10. The CDR3 length is 14 residues. Germline V CDR1 and CDR2: MNHEY, SMNVEV (reference sequence). This CDR3 reads CASSPTRPGGEQYF. For the CDR3, the DNA is TGTGCCAGCAGTCCTACCAGGCCGGGAGGGGAGCAGTACTTC.

The rearrangement uses TRBV5-1 and TRBJ2-1; weak D call: TRBD1 (6 bases). Trimming stripped 7 bases from V and 7 bases from J, with 9 bases between. Germline CDR1 and CDR2: SGHRS and YFSETQ. The CDR3 has 11 amino acids. CDR3 residues: CASGGGNEQFF. The CDR3 nucleotides read TGCGCCAGCGGGGGCGGTAATGAGCAGTTCTTC.

The rearrangement uses TRBV2 and TRBJ1-1; D perhaps matches TRBD1 (5 bases). V shed 1 base and J shed 7 bases, with 7 bases lying between them. Germline V gives CDR1 SNHLY, CDR2 FYNNEI. The CDR3 loop spans 12 amino acids. The CDR3 spells CASSEVGVEAFF. In DNA form, the CDR3 reads TGTGCCAGCAGTGAAGTAGGGGTTGAAGCTTTCTTT.

The chain couples TRBV25-1 to TRBJ2-4, with 9 bases fitting TRBD2. The CDR3 contains 14 residues. With 5 bases clipped from V and 8 bases from J, the junction kept 7 bases outside the gene matches. Germline V gene sequence: CDR1 MGHDK, CDR2 SYGVNS. The CDR3 is CASSPGGRGDIQYF. The CDR3 region has the DNA TGTGCCAGCAGTCCTGGCGGGAGGGGGGACATTCAGTACTTC. Together with reference TRBV25-1 and TRBJ2-4, the CDR3 gives the full variable domain: EADIYQTPRYLVIGTGKKITLECSQTMGHDKMYWYQQDPGMELHLIHYSYGVNSTEKGDLSSESTVSRIRTEHFPLTLESARPSHTSQYLCASSPGGRGDIQYFGAGTRLSVL.

The sample holds one count of this clone. The chain joins TRBV9 to TRBJ2-3, with 7 bases that match TRBD1. V dropped 2 bases and J dropped 6; count of bases not matched to a gene: 9. Per the germline V gene, CDR1 is SGDLS and CDR2 is YYNGEE. This CDR3 has 15 residues. The CDR3 DNA follows: TGTGCCAGCAGCGTTAATACAGGGGCTATGGATACGCAGTATTTT. Protein product: CASSVNTGAMDTQYF.